What follows is one TCR beta chain and its context. Its antigen is currently unknown. With the Oncomine TCR Beta short-read assay, DNA from cultured CD4+ T cells was sequenced. Scientists extracted genomic DNA from CD4+ T cells grown in culture. TCRdb ran MiXCR on the PCR reads and lists one entry per CDR3 protein. The sample includes 9,000 to 15,000 distinct CDR3 sequences, 59% of them seen just once. The treatment was: approximately nine-day PBMC culture with coronavirus spike peptide pools or control peptides (ViraFEST assay). T cells were expanded with peptide pools, and expanded clonotypes were identified by TCR sequencing. The data stem from a study of vaccination and CD4 T cells after COVID-19. Study-level points and caveats: The appearance of a median 86.3% of reactive clones in convalescent patients occurred only post-vaccination.

The V gene's germline CDR1 is DFQATT and CDR2 SNEGSKA (reference sequence). The length of the CDR3 is 17 residues. The J segment lost 0 bases and the V segment lost 5 bases, leaving 10 bases of the junction unmatched. The TCR comes from a human donor who had recovered from COVID-19. Specimen: CD4+ T cells from blood, cultured in vitro. This chain links TRBV20-1 with TRBJ2-2; TRBD1 matches at 9 bases. The CDR3 coding sequence is TGCAGTGCTCCCGGGACAGGGTTATTGACGAACACCGGGGAGCTGTTTTTT. It translates to CSAPGTGLLTNTGELFF.